What follows are 9 T cell receptor beta chains derived from one specimen sequenced in a study of HIV-infected patients and healthy controls. The repertoire came from unfractionated whole blood and reflected all unsorted peripheral T cells. cDNA was made from approximately 500 ng RNA using alpha and beta constant primers. Each of the alpha and beta chains got its own library through chain-specific third strand synthesis with indices. Using its own MiXCR run on the 5' RACE reads, TCRdb lists one record per CDR3 protein. There are 7,000 to 8,500 distinct CDR3 sequences in the sample; under 6.5% occur only once, and approximately 22% lies in the top ten. The sequencing here drew on blood, taken before antiretroviral therapy. The receptors stem from an adult with HIV infection.

This clonotype was seen many times. The V gene is TRBV28, the J gene TRBJ2-7, with D hard to call. CDR3 length: 11 amino acids. CDR1 and CDR2 (germline): MDHEN, SYDVKM. Trimming pared 10 bases from V and 5 bases from J, leaving 12 bases between. As DNA, the CDR3 is TGTGCCACTCAGTATCGCAACGAGCAGTACGTC. Protein product: CATQYRNEQYV.

This clonotype appeared many times. The chain joins TRBV6-4 to TRBJ2-1, with 10 nucleotides matching TRBD1. In germline, CDR1 is MRHNA, CDR2 SNTAGT. V lost 6 bases to trimming and J lost 7 bases; unmatched junction nucleotides: 3. There are 13 residues in the CDR3. This CDR3 is CASRGQGLNEQFF. The CDR3 DNA sequence: TGTGCCAGCAGGGGACAGGGGCTAAATGAGCAGTTCTTC.

This clonotype showed up many times. V and J are TRBV6-6 and TRBJ1-5; D possibly corresponds to TRBD1 (5 bases). Trimming removed 0 bases from V and 0 bases from J, with 15 bases in between. CDR1 is MNHNY, CDR2 SVGAGI, per germline (reference sequence). The CDR3 runs 18 residues. The CDR3 coding sequence is TGTGCCAGCAGTTACTCGGCAGGGCCCCAGTATAGCAATCAGCCCCAGCATTTT. Its translation: CASSYSAGPQYSNQPQHF.

This clonotype was seen a few times. This chain uses TRBV7-9 with TRBJ2-3; a possible D gene is TRBD1 (5 bases). This CDR3 is built from 17 residues. Germline V gene data show CDR1 as SEHNR and CDR2 as FQNEAQ (reference sequence). V dropped 4 bases and J dropped 0 bases, with 17 bases sitting between them. The CDR3 protein is CASSSPPDSSSTDTQYF. The DNA of the CDR3 is TGTGCCAGCAGCTCACCGCCAGACAGTTCTAGCACAGATACGCAGTATTTT.

This clonotype has just a few counts. This chain joins TRBV5-5 and TRBJ1-1, with unresolved D. CDR3 length: 12 amino acids. Germline assignment: CDR1 SGHKS and CDR2 YYEKEE (reference sequence). V dropped 4 bases and J dropped 5 bases, with 9 bases sitting between them. In nucleotides, the CDR3 is TGTGCCAGCAGCCCAGTAGGAACTGAAGCTTTCTTT. Its translation: CASSPVGTEAFF.

V gene TRBV10-3 combines with J gene TRBJ1-1; TRBD1 aligns across 7 bases. Germline CDR1 is ENHRY and CDR2 is SYGVKD. V shed 0 bases and J 4 bases; nucleotides not matched to a gene: 5. The CDR3 covers 15 residues. The chain's CDR3 is CAISESTRGITEAFF. In nucleotides, the CDR3 is TGTGCCATCAGTGAGTCGACCAGGGGGATCACTGAAGCTTTCTTT.

This clonotype qualifies as medium-sized. This chain joins TRBV29-1 and TRBJ1-1, with D uncertain. Germline CDR1 is SQVTM and CDR2 is ANQGSEA. This CDR3 spans 10 amino acids. The V and J ends lost 6 bases and 8 bases respectively, with 10 bases between them. This CDR3 is CSVIGVEAFF. The DNA of the CDR3 is TGCAGCGTAATTGGAGTCGAAGCTTTCTTT.

By share, this clonotype ranks as medium-sized. J is TRBJ1-2 and V is TRBV6-5; no clear D. CDR1 and CDR2 (germline): MNHEY, SVGAGI. The CDR3 is 14 amino acids. The V gene lost 0 bases and the J gene lost 2 bases, with 7 bases spanning the gap. The CDR3 here is CASSYSPGNYGYTF. In nucleotides, the CDR3 is TGTGCCAGCAGTTACTCCCCCGGAAACTATGGCTACACCTTC.

This rearrangement joins TRBV4-2 to TRBJ2-3; 10 bases match TRBD2. In germline, CDR1 is LGHNA, CDR2 YNFKEQ. CDR3 size: 18 residues. V gave up 4 bases and J gave up 2 bases; unmatched junction bases: 12. The CDR3 nucleotides are TGTGCCAGCAGCCTGCCTGGGGTAGCGGGGGGTATCACAGATACGCAGTATTTT. Its translation is CASSLPGVAGGITDTQYF.